The 28 T cell receptor beta chains listed next were all sequenced from one sample in a study of monozygotic twins with inflammatory bowel disease. For each CDR3 protein, TCRdb gives one entry from its re-call of the 5' RACE reads, without DNA. Its listing shows about 380,000 distinct CDR3 sequences. Sequencing was done on a sample of blood. These receptors all stem from a human donor with ulcerative colitis or Crohn's disease, or a healthy co-twin of an affected twin (not recorded which).

The CDR3 here is CASSPSDRGSNQPQHF. J is TRBJ1-5 and V is TRBV27. From germline, CDR1 is MNHEY and CDR2 SMNVEV (reference sequence). This CDR3 contains 16 residues.

CDR3 region: CASSLVGTGGKAFF. This sequence joins TRBV11-2 and TRBJ1-1; absent DNA, TCRdb's TRBD1 call cannot be checked. Germline loops: CDR1 SGHAT, CDR2 FQNNGV. The CDR3 spans 14 residues.

The rearrangement joins TRBV5-1 to TRBJ1-2. Germline V CDR1 and CDR2: SGHRS, YFSETQ. This CDR3 is built from 14 residues. This CDR3 reads CASSVQTTNYGYTF. The full variable domain, completed using reference TRBV5-1 and TRBJ1-2, is KAGVTQTPRYLIKTRGQQVTLSCSPISGHRSVSWYQQTPGQGLQFLFEYFSETQRNKGNFPGRFSGRQFSNSRSEMNVSTLELGDSALYLCASSVQTTNYGYTFGSGTRLTVV.

The genes are TRBV30 and TRBJ2-2; lacking DNA, the TRBD1 call made by TCRdb goes unchecked. CDR3 length equals 14 residues. The germline V gene has CDR1 GTSNPN and CDR2 SVGIG (reference sequence). This chain's CDR3 is CAWRPSGFTGELFF.

This rearrangement joins TRBV5-1 to TRBJ2-7; with no DNA, the TCRdb D assignment of TRBD1 cannot be verified. This CDR3 is built from 13 residues. Germline V gene sequence: CDR1 SGHRS, CDR2 YFSETQ. CDR3 sequence: CASSWRTGSKQYF.

The chain has TRBV7-3 and TRBJ2-5; TCRdb gives TRBD1 as the D gene, but with no DNA this cannot be confirmed. This CDR3 has 16 amino acids. Germline assignment: CDR1 SGHTA and CDR2 FQGTGA. This CDR3 reads CASSLTGGGLTETQYF.

CDR3 loop: CSVESSGIYGYTF. V and J are TRBV29-1 and TRBJ1-2. The CDR3 totals 13 residues. The germline CDR1 and CDR2 sequences are SQVTM and ANQGSEA. Variable domain in full (rest from reference TRBV29-1 and TRBJ1-2): SAVISQKPSRDICQRGTSLTIQCQVDSQVTMMFWYRQQPGQSLTLIATANQGSEATYESGFVIDKFPISRPNLTFSTLTVSNMSPEDSSIYLCSVESSGIYGYTFGSGTRLTVV.

The J gene is TRBJ2-2, the V gene TRBV20-1; the TCRdb call, TRBD1, lacks DNA for checking. CDR1 and CDR2 from the germline V gene are DFQATT and SNEGSKA (reference sequence). CDR3 length: 13 amino acids. This chain's CDR3 is CSASRQDTGELFF.

The CDR3 sequence: CASSFGDRYEQYF. The V gene is TRBV28, the J gene TRBJ2-7; TCRdb names TRBD1, which stays unverified in the absence of DNA. CDR1 is MDHEN and CDR2 is SYDVKM in the germline V gene. The CDR3 is 13 amino acids.

The genes are TRBV29-1 and TRBJ2-3; TCRdb's assignment of TRBD2 cannot be checked, as there is no DNA. CDR3 length: 18 amino acids. The germline CDR1 and CDR2 sequences are SQVTM and ANQGSEA. Here the CDR3 reads CSVDVRLRGPPSTDTQYF.

The chain employs TRBV5-6 and TRBJ1-5. Germline V gene lookup returns CDR1 SGHDT and CDR2 YYEEEE. The CDR3 consists of 14 residues. CDR3 sequence reads: CASSFGVLNQPQHF.

This sequence joins TRBV15 and TRBJ1-4; TCRdb's assignment of TRBD1 cannot be checked, as there is no DNA. CDR1 and CDR2 (germline): LNHNV, YYDKDF (reference sequence). The CDR3 extends over 13 amino acids. CDR3 residues: CATSDRVDEKLFF.

J is TRBJ2-1 and V is TRBV3-1; with no DNA, the TCRdb D assignment of TRBD1 cannot be verified. This CDR3 is built from 14 residues. Germline CDR1 reads LGHDT; CDR2 reads YNNKEL (reference sequence). This CDR3 is CASSPRTGRSEQFF.

This chain uses TRBV20-1 with TRBJ2-7; TCRdb selects TRBD1, and the lack of DNA leaves this call unchecked. Germline V gene data show CDR1 as DFQATT and CDR2 as SNEGSKA (reference sequence). The CDR3 totals 15 residues. The CDR3 loop is CSARRPGTFSYEQYF.

The genes are TRBV20-1 and TRBJ2-5; the D gene TCRdb calls, TRBD1, cannot be checked with no DNA. This CDR3 region has 14 residues. Germline values: CDR1 DFQATT, CDR2 SNEGSKA (reference sequence). CDR3 loop: CSATPGTYQETQYF.

The chain links TRBV5-1 to TRBJ2-7; without DNA, the TCRdb call of TRBD1 cannot be checked. CDR1 and CDR2 (germline): SGHRS, YFSETQ. The CDR3 sequence is 15 residues long. CDR3 sequence reads: CASSLAGTGGDEQYF.

The rearrangement joins TRBV6-6 to TRBJ2-2; TCRdb selects TRBD1, and the lack of DNA leaves this call unchecked. Germline loops: CDR1 MNHNY, CDR2 SVGAGI (reference sequence). The CDR3 runs 14 residues. CDR3 sequence: CAGHRDRDTGELFF.

The rearrangement links TRBV28 to TRBJ2-7; TCRdb returns TRBD1, unconfirmable since there is no DNA. Germline V gene data show CDR1 as MDHEN and CDR2 as SYDVKM. CDR3 length: 17 amino acids. CDR3 in amino acids: CASTLPGGPGGFYEQYF.

The V and J genes are TRBV29-1 and TRBJ2-7; TCRdb reports TRBD1, a call that lacks DNA to check it against. The CDR3 covers 13 residues. Per germline, CDR1 SQVTM and CDR2 ANQGSEA. The CDR3 region is CSVYRDSSYEQYF.

The J gene is TRBJ2-1, the V gene TRBV7-3; TCRdb reports TRBD1, a call that lacks DNA to check it against. There are 14 residues in the CDR3. Germline V gene sequence: CDR1 SGHTA, CDR2 FQGTGA. This CDR3 is CASSSRQGAYEQFF.

The rearrangement joins TRBV20-1 to TRBJ2-7; TCRdb's assignment of TRBD1 cannot be checked, as there is no DNA. In germline, CDR1 is DFQATT, CDR2 SNEGSKA (reference sequence). This CDR3 region has 15 residues. The CDR3 sequence: CSARDPAGTSNEQYF.

The rearrangement uses TRBV6-1 and TRBJ2-7; the D call from TCRdb, TRBD1, cannot be confirmed without DNA. This CDR3 comprises 16 residues. Germline assignment: CDR1 MNHNS and CDR2 SASEGT. The CDR3 protein is CASTPTGGIEAYEQYF.

The chain uses TRBV7-9 and TRBJ1-4. CDR3 length equals 15 residues. CDR1 is SEHNR and CDR2 is FQNEAQ in the germline V gene (reference sequence). The CDR3 is CASSPSVGGNEKLFF.

This sequence joins TRBV4-3 and TRBJ1-4; the TCRdb call, TRBD1, lacks DNA for checking. Germline V CDR1 and CDR2: LGHNA, YSLEER. The CDR3 runs 17 residues. The CDR3 here is CASSQEGGGVLNEKLFF.

J is TRBJ2-5 and V is TRBV7-9; the D call from TCRdb, TRBD1, cannot be confirmed without DNA. Germline-derived CDR1 and CDR2 are SEHNR and FQNEAQ (reference sequence). The CDR3 has 12 amino acids. The CDR3 is CASSDRAETQYF.

V is TRBV18 and J is TRBJ1-1; TCRdb's D call, TRBD1, is unchecked because there is no DNA. Germline V gene lookup returns CDR1 KGHSH and CDR2 LQKENI. The CDR3 length is 14 residues. The CDR3 sequence: CASSPGGGKAEAFF.

This chain links TRBV2 with TRBJ2-2. Germline CDR1 is SNHLY and CDR2 is FYNNEI. This CDR3 contains 16 residues. CDR3 sequence reads: CASSEYWSKNTGELFF.

The rearrangement joins TRBV4-3 to TRBJ2-5; TCRdb picks TRBD2, but there is no DNA to check that call. The CDR3 sequence is 15 residues long. Per germline, CDR1 LGHNA and CDR2 YSLEER. The CDR3 protein is CASSQSGGQGETQYF.